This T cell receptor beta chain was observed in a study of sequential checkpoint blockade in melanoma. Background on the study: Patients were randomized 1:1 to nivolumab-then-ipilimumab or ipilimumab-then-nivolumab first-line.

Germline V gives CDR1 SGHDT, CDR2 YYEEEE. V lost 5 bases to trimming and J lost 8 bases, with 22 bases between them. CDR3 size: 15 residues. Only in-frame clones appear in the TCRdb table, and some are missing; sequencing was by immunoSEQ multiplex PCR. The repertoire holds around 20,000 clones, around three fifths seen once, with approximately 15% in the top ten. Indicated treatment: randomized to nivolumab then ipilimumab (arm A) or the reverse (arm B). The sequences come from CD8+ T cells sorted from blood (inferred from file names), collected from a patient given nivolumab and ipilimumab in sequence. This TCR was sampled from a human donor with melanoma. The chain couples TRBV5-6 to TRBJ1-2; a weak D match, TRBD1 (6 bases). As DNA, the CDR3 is TGTGCCAGCAGTCCGGACAGCGGTAATTTATGGGGCTACACCTTC. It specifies CASSPDSGNLWGYTF.